This passage covers 30 T cell receptor beta chains from one sample sequenced in a study of T cells after yellow fever vaccination. TCRdb used MiXCR to reprocess the 5' RACE reads, holding one entry per CDR3 protein. The data show 200,000 to 300,000 distinct CDR3 sequences, with approximately 13% seen just once and around 0.55% held by the top ten. Material: CD4+ T cells sorted from PBMCs, obtained 45 days after the yellow fever booster vaccination. The receptors stem from a man younger than 45 who received the YFV17D yellow fever vaccine.

This clonotype was detected a few times. The V gene is TRBV12-3 or TRBV12-4, the J gene TRBJ2-7; 11 bases agree with TRBD2. The J segment lost 3 bases and the V segment lost 6 bases, leaving 7 bases of the junction unmatched. The CDR3 covers 15 residues. CDR3 nucleotides: TGTGCCAGCAGATCCGGGACTAGCGGCGACTACGAGCAGTACTTC. Amino acids: CASRSGTSGDYEQYF.

The chain carries TRBV29-1 and TRBJ2-3; 9 nucleotides align to TRBD2. Germline V lookup: CDR1 SQVTM, CDR2 ANQGSEA. The CDR3 covers 16 residues. The ends lost 4 bases at V and 3 bases at J; junction bases unmatched: 11. The CDR3 sequence: CSVAGFSGGRTDTQYF. The CDR3 DNA reads as TGCAGCGTTGCCGGATTTAGCGGGGGTAGGACAGATACGCAGTATTTT.

Of note for this clonotype: Compared with germline, one end of the junction differs, possibly owing to a read error. The chain uses TRBV20-1 and TRBJ2-3; no clear D. The CDR3 runs 11 residues. CDR1 is DFQATT and CDR2 is SNEGSKA in the germline V gene (reference sequence). CDR3 nucleotide sequence: TGCAGTGCTAGCCCTATAGATACGCAGTGTTTT. It codes for CSASPIDTQCF.

V usage is TRBV11-2 and J usage is TRBJ2-2, with D possibly matching TRBD1 (6 bases). This CDR3 is built from 17 residues. V shed 0 bases and J shed 1 base, with 12 bases lying between them. Per the germline V gene, CDR1 is SGHAT and CDR2 is FQNNGV. Written as DNA, the CDR3 is TGTGCCAGCAGCTTAGACCTCCCGGGACAGAACACCGGGGAGCTGTTTTTT. Protein product: CASSLDLPGQNTGELFF.

This clonotype was detected a few times. The chain links TRBV6-5 to TRBJ2-7; 12 nucleotides agree with TRBD2. J gave up 6 bases and V 6 bases, and 9 bases lay outside the gene matches. Germline V CDR1 and CDR2: MNHEY, SVGAGI. This CDR3 is 15 amino acids long. CDR3 coding DNA: TGTGCCAGCAGGGACTCTAGCGGGAGGGCCTCCGAGCAGTACTTC. Translated, it gives CASRDSSGRASEQYF.

The chain uses TRBV20-1 and TRBJ2-7, with TRBD2 as a possible D gene (6 bases). Trimming removed 7 bases at V and 1 base at J, with 11 bases between. The germline V gene encodes CDR1 DFQATT and CDR2 SNEGSKA (reference sequence). The CDR3 extends over 12 amino acids. The chain's CDR3 is CSVWGESYEQYF. The CDR3 coding sequence is TGCAGTGTATGGGGGGAGTCCTACGAGCAGTACTTC.

The V call is TRBV7-2, the J call TRBJ2-2, with TRBD2 matching over 9 bases. The V and J ends lost 1 base and 6 bases, in that order; junction bases with no gene match: 6. Germline CDR1 SGHTA, CDR2 FQGNSA. This CDR3 has 16 residues. In DNA, the CDR3 is TGTGCCAGCAGCTTAGTTAGCGGGAGAACCCCCGGGGAGCTGTTTTTT. It codes for CASSLVSGRTPGELFF.

This clonotype was recorded a few times. The CDR3 here is CASRNGPGPYNEQFF. The CDR3 nucleotides read TGTGCCAGCAGAAACGGACCGGGGCCCTACAATGAGCAGTTCTTC. The V gene is TRBV6-1, the J gene TRBJ2-1, with D perhaps assigned TRBD1 or TRBD2 (5 bases each). Germline values: CDR1 MNHNS, CDR2 SASEGT. CDR3 length: 15 amino acids. The germline V and J ends were trimmed by 6 bases and 2 bases, with 14 bases remaining between them.

This clonotype appeared a few times. The chain combines TRBV20-1 with TRBJ2-1; D possibly corresponds to TRBD1 (5 bases). The CDR3 has 15 residues. Per germline, CDR1 DFQATT and CDR2 SNEGSKA (reference sequence). Trimming took off 1 base at V and 4 bases at J, with 14 bases between the two ends. Written as DNA, the CDR3 is TGCAGTGCTAGAGTGCTGACAGCGAGTTACAATGAGCAGTTCTTC. This codes for CSARVLTASYNEQFF.

A few counts support this clonotype. V is TRBV20-1 and J is TRBJ1-2; D is possibly TRBD1 (5 bases). Germline values: CDR1 DFQATT, CDR2 SNEGSKA (reference sequence). The length of the CDR3 is 13 residues. Trimming took 6 bases from V and 6 from J, leaving 17 bases between them. CDR3 nucleotide sequence: TGCAGTGCCATCGGGACTCGAGGGGATGGCTACACCTTC. This sequence encodes CSAIGTRGDGYTF.

The rearrangement links TRBV6-5 to TRBJ2-6; D ambiguous. V was shortened by 0 bases and J by 0 bases, with 6 bases between the two germline ends. This CDR3 is built from 16 residues. The germline V gene has CDR1 MNHEY and CDR2 SVGAGI. The CDR3 DNA reads TGTGCCAGCAGTTACTCGGCAGTCTCTGGGGCCAACGTCCTGACTTTC. It encodes CASSYSAVSGANVLTF.

This clonotype came up many times. V usage is TRBV29-1 and J usage is TRBJ2-1, with 9 nucleotides matching TRBD1. The germline CDR1 and CDR2 sequences are SQVTM and ANQGSEA. V lost 4 bases to trimming and J lost 8 bases; unmatched junction nucleotides: 6. This CDR3 is 13 amino acids long. CDR3 DNA: TGCAGCGTTGTAAGGGACAGGGACGATGAGCAGTTCTTC. Protein sequence: CSVVRDRDDEQFF.

The table lists this clonotype with a few counts. The rearrangement uses TRBV7-9 and TRBJ2-3, with 9 positions matching TRBD2. CDR1 SEHNR and CDR2 FQNEAQ come from the germline V gene (reference sequence). Trimming at V came to 8 bases and at J to 0 bases, leaving 12 bases not matched to a gene. The CDR3 contains 17 residues. The CDR3 DNA is TGTGCCAGCCGAAGGCCTAGCGGGATTACTAGCACAGATACGCAGTATTTT. Translated: CASRRPSGITSTDTQYF. Full variable domain (rest looked up from reference TRBV7-9 and TRBJ2-3): DTGVSQNPRHKITKRGQNVTFRCDPISEHNRLYWYRQTLGQGPEFLTYFQNEAQLEKSRLLSDRFSAERPKGSFSTLEIQRTEQGDSAMYLCASRRPSGITSTDTQYFGPGTRLTVL.

The gene calls are TRBV20-1 and TRBJ2-7; either TRBD1 or TRBD2 may supply D (5 bases each). The V gene's germline CDR1 is DFQATT and CDR2 SNEGSKA (reference sequence). This CDR3 contains 15 residues. Trimming removed 5 bases at V and 1 base at J, with 18 bases between. CDR3 protein: CSASVSGTPSYEQYF. The CDR3 DNA is TGCAGTGCTTCAGTTTCCGGGACCCCGTCCTACGAGCAGTACTTC.

There are a few counts of this clonotype. The chain carries TRBV15 and TRBJ2-2, with a weak D call TRBD2 (5 bases). Germline V gene sequence: CDR1 LNHNV, CDR2 YYDKDF (reference sequence). This CDR3 is 14 amino acids long. V lost 6 bases, J lost 6 bases, and 14 bases lay in between. The CDR3 DNA is TGTGCCACCAGGGAAAAACTAGGGCCCGGGGAGCTGTTTTTT. This encodes CATREKLGPGELFF.

The rearrangement joins TRBV20-1 to TRBJ2-5; 9 bases match TRBD1. CDR1 DFQATT and CDR2 SNEGSKA come from the germline V gene (reference sequence). CDR3 size: 16 residues. The CDR3 loop is CSVRGRDRAPQETQYF. The CDR3 region has the DNA TGCAGCGTTAGGGGCCGGGACAGGGCCCCCCAAGAGACCCAGTACTTC.

This clonotype was counted a few times. V gene TRBV7-2 combines with J gene TRBJ2-7; no clear D gene. Per the germline V gene, CDR1 is SGHTA and CDR2 is FQGNSA. The CDR3 loop spans 15 amino acids. Trimming left V 5 bases short and J 0 bases short, with 14 bases between. Here the CDR3 reads CASSRSALSSYEQYF. The CDR3, as DNA: TGTGCCAGCAGCCGATCGGCCCTGAGCTCCTACGAGCAGTACTTC.

This clonotype appeared many times. The CDR3, as DNA: TGTGCCAGCAGACGGGAAAGCGGGAGTAATGAGCAGTTCTTC. Its translation: CASRRESGSNEQFF. The V and J genes are TRBV12-3 or TRBV12-4 and TRBJ2-1; 8 bases align to TRBD2. The CDR3 is 14 residues long. J was trimmed by 7 bases and V by 6 bases; bases with no gene match: 8.

This rearrangement joins TRBV11-2 to TRBJ2-4; possibly TRBD2 for D (6 bases). The germline V gene encodes CDR1 SGHAT and CDR2 FQNNGV. Trimming took 6 bases from V and 6 from J, leaving 18 bases between them. The CDR3 is made up of 15 amino acids. The CDR3: CASRKLTGAGNIQYF. The CDR3 bases are TGTGCCAGCAGAAAACTTACAGGAGCGGGAAACATTCAGTACTTC.

The J gene is TRBJ2-3, the V gene TRBV30; 10 positions match TRBD2. CDR3 length equals 16 residues. Germline lookup yields CDR1 GTSNPN and CDR2 SVGIG (reference sequence). Trimming cost V 1 base and J 2 bases; bases outside gene matches: 6. The CDR3 sequence: CAWSGLAGENTDTQYF. Here the CDR3 DNA reads TGTGCCTGGAGTGGTCTAGCGGGAGAGAACACAGATACGCAGTATTTT.

The chain employs TRBV29-1 and TRBJ2-7, with 7 bases matching TRBD1. The germline V gene has CDR1 SQVTM and CDR2 ANQGSEA. The CDR3 totals 13 residues. The V segment lost 6 bases and the J segment 0 bases; nucleotides outside the gene matches: 5. CDR3 region: CSVADRSSYEQYF. Written as DNA, the CDR3 is TGCAGCGTGGCGGACAGGAGCTCCTACGAGCAGTACTTC.

V gene TRBV28 combines with J gene TRBJ2-5; either TRBD1 or TRBD2 may supply D (5 bases each). Looked up from germline, CDR1 is MDHEN and CDR2 is SYDVKM. This CDR3 has 15 amino acids. Trimming shortened V by 6 bases and J by 4 bases, and 18 bases separated the two germline ends. The CDR3 sequence: CASRGTDTLAETQYF. The CDR3 nucleotides are TGTGCCAGCAGAGGGACCGACACCCTTGCAGAGACCCAGTACTTC.

This clonotype turned up a few times. The rearrangement joins TRBV7-2 to TRBJ2-7; 9 bases fit TRBD2. The germline V gene encodes CDR1 SGHTA and CDR2 FQGNSA. This CDR3 has 17 amino acids. V was pared by 1 base and J by 1 base, with 8 bases of the junction left unmatched. The CDR3 nucleotides read TGTGCCAGCAGCTTAGGAGCTAGCGGGACTCTTTCCTACGAGCAGTACTTC. It translates to CASSLGASGTLSYEQYF.

Many counts were recorded for this clonotype. An end of the junction does not agree with germline; a read error may underlie this. This chain uses TRBV5-1 with TRBJ2-7; no firm D call. The CDR3 length is 11 residues. CDR1 is SGHRS and CDR2 is YFSETQ in the germline V gene. The CDR3 DNA reads as TGTGCCAGCAGTTTAGAGTACGAGCAGTACTTC. Translating it yields CASSLEYEQYF. Using reference TRBV5-1 and TRBJ2-7 for the parts outside the CDR3, the full variable domain is KAGVTQTPRYLIKTRGQQVTLSCSPISGHRSVSWYQQTPGQGLQFLFEYFSETQRNKGNFPGRFSGRQFSNSRSEMNVSTLELGDSALYLCASSLEYEQYFGPGTRLTVT.

This clonotype has a handful of counts. The gene calls are TRBV7-2 and TRBJ1-2; D is undetermined. The germline V and J ends were trimmed by 1 base and 4 bases, with 7 bases remaining between them. Germline CDR1 SGHTA, CDR2 FQGNSA. This CDR3 has 13 residues. The CDR3 region has the DNA TGTGCCAGCAGCTTAGTCGGAAGCTATGGCTACACCTTC. Amino acid sequence: CASSLVGSYGYTF.

The V call is TRBV20-1, the J call TRBJ2-1; D is possibly TRBD2 (6 bases). CDR1 and CDR2 from the germline V gene are DFQATT and SNEGSKA (reference sequence). This CDR3 is built from 14 residues. Trimming took off 6 bases at V and 4 bases at J, with 16 bases between the two ends. This chain's CDR3 is CSAESGERYNEQFF. The CDR3 bases are TGCAGTGCGGAGTCGGGGGAGAGGTACAATGAGCAGTTCTTC.

This clonotype was recorded a few times. The J gene is TRBJ2-5, the V gene TRBV28; D is undetermined. Germline-derived CDR1 and CDR2 are MDHEN and SYDVKM. Trimming pared 2 bases from V and 2 bases from J, leaving 15 bases between. CDR3 length equals 16 residues. The CDR3 loop reads CASSLRTKLRQETQYF. The CDR3 DNA reads TGTGCCAGCAGTTTAAGGACGAAACTCCGACAAGAGACCCAGTACTTC.

The rearrangement joins TRBV7-9 to TRBJ2-5, with D unresolved. V shed 0 bases and J shed 3 bases, with 11 bases lying between them. From germline, CDR1 is SEHNR and CDR2 FQNEAQ (reference sequence). This CDR3 spans 15 amino acids. CDR3 nucleotides: TGTGCCAGCAGCTTAGCGCGATTACGGGAAGAGACCCAGTACTTC. Amino acids: CASSLARLREETQYF.

The chain recombines TRBV7-2 with TRBJ1-2; D is uncertain. The CDR3 has 16 amino acids. V dropped 5 bases and J dropped 4 bases, with 20 bases sitting between them. Germline V gene data show CDR1 as SGHTA and CDR2 as FQGNSA. The CDR3 coding sequence is TGTGCCAGCAGCCCAATGCGGCGGGAAATGGTCTATGGCTACACCTTC. It translates to CASSPMRREMVYGYTF.

This chain links TRBV20-1 with TRBJ1-2; D is unclear. This CDR3 is built from 11 residues. The V end was cut by 7 bases, the J end by 7 bases, with 13 bases between. Germline CDR1 is DFQATT and CDR2 is SNEGSKA (reference sequence). CDR3 bases: TGCAGTGGCGACTTTAGAGGTGGCTACACCTTC. This encodes CSGDFRGGYTF.